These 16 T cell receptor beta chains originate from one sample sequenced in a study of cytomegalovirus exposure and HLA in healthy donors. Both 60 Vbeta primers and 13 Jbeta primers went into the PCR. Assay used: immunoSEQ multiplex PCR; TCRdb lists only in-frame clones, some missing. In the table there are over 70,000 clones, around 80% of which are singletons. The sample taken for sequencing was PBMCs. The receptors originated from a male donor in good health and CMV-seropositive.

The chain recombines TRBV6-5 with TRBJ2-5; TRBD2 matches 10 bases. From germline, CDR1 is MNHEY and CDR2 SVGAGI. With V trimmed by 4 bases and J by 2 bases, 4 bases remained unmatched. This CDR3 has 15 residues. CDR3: CASSLASGSQETQYF. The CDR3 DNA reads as TGTGCCAGCAGTTTAGCTAGCGGGAGTCAAGAGACCCAGTACTTC.

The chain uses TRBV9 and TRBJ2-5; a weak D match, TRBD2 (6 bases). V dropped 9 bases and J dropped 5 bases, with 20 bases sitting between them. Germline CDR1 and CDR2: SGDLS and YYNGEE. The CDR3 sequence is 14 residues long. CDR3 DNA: TGTGCCACCAACGGGGGAGGAGTATTGGAGACCCAGTACTTC. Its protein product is CATNGGGVLETQYF. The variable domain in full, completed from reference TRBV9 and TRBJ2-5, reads DSGVTQTPKHLITATGQRVTLRCSPRSGDLSVYWYQQSLDQGLQFLIQYYNGEERAKGNILERFSAQQFPDLHSELNLSSLELGDSALYFCATNGGGVLETQYFGPGTRLLVL.

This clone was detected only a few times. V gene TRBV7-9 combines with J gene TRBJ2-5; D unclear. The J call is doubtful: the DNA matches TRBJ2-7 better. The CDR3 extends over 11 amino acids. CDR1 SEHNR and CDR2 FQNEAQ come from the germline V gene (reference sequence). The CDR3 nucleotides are TGTGCCAGCAGCCCCTCCTACGAGCAGTACTTC. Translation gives CASSPSYEQYF.

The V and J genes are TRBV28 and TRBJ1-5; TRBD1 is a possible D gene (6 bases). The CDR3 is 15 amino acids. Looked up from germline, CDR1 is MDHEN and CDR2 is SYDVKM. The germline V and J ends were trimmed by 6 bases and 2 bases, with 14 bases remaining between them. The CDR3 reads CASRKTGRGNQPQHF. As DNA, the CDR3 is TGTGCCAGCAGAAAGACAGGACGGGGCAATCAGCCCCAGCATTTT.

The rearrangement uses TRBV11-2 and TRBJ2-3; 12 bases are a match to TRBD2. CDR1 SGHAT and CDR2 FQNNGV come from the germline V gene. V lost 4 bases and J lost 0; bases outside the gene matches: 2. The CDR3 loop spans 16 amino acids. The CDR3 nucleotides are TGTGCCAGCAGCTACGGACTAGCGGGAAGCACAGATACGCAGTATTTT. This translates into CASSYGLAGSTDTQYF.

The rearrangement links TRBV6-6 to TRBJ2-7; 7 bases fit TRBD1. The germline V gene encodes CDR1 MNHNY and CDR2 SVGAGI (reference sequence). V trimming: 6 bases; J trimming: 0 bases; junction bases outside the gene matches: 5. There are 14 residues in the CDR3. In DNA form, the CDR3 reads TGTGCCAGCAGGTACCGACAGGGCTCCTACGAGCAGTACTTC. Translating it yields CASRYRQGSYEQYF.

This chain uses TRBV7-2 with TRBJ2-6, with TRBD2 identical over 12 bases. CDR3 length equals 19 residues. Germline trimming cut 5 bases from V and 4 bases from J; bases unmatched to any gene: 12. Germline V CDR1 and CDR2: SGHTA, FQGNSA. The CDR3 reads CASSRISTSGSSGANVLTF. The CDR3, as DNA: TGTGCCAGCAGCCGAATCTCGACTAGCGGGAGCTCCGGGGCCAACGTCCTGACTTTC. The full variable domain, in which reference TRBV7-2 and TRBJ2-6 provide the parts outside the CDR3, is GAGVSQSPSNKVTEKGKDVELRCDPISGHTALYWYRQSLGQGLEFLIYFQGNSAPDKSGLPSDRFSAERTGGSVSTLTIQRTQQEDSAVYLCASSRISTSGSSGANVLTFGAGSRLTVL.

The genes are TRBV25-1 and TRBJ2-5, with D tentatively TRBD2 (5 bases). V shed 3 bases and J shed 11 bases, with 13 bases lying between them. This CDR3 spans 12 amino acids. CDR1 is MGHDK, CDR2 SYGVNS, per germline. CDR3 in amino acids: CASSDPTRGQYF. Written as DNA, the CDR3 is TGTGCCAGCAGTGATCCGACACGGGGACAGTACTTC.

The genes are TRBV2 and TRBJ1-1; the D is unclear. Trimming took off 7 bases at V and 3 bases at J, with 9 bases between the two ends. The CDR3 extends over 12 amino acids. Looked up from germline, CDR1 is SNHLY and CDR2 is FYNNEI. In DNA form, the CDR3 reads TGTGCCAGCACCCAAACTTACACTGAAGCTTTCTTT. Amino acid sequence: CASTQTYTEAFF.

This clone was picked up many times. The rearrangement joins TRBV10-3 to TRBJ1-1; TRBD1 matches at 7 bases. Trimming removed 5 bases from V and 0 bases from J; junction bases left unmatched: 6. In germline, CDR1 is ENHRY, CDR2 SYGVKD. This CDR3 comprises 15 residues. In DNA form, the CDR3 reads TGTGCCATCAGTCCTTGGGGACAGATGAACACTGAAGCTTTCTTT. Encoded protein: CAISPWGQMNTEAFF.

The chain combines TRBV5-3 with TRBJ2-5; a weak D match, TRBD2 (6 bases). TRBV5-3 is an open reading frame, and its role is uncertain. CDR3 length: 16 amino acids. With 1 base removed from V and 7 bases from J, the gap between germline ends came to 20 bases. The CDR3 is CARSLSSGEAGGTQYF. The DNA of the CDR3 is TGTGCCAGAAGCTTGTCTTCGGGAGAGGCCGGGGGGACCCAGTACTTC.

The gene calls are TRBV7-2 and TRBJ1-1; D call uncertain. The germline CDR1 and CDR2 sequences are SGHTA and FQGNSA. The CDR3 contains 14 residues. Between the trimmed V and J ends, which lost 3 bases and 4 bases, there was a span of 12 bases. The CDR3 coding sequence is TGTGCCAGCAGCTTTGAGGTTTGGGTCACTGAAGCTTTCTTT. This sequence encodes CASSFEVWVTEAFF. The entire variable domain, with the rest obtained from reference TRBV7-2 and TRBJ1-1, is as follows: GAGVSQSPSNKVTEKGKDVELRCDPISGHTALYWYRQSLGQGLEFLIYFQGNSAPDKSGLPSDRFSAERTGGSVSTLTIQRTQQEDSAVYLCASSFEVWVTEAFFGQGTRLTVV.

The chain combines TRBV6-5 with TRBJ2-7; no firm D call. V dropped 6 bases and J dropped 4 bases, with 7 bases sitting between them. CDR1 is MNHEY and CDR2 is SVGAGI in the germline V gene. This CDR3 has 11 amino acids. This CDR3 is CASRIGYEQYF. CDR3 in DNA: TGTGCCAGCAGGATCGGGTACGAGCAGTACTTC.

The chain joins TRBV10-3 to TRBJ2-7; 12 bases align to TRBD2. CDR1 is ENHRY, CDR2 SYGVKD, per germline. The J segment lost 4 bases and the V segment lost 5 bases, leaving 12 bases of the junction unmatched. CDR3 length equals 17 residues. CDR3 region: CAISRTSGAGTIYEQYF. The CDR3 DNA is TGTGCCATCAGTCGGACTAGCGGGGCAGGGACCATATACGAGCAGTACTTC.

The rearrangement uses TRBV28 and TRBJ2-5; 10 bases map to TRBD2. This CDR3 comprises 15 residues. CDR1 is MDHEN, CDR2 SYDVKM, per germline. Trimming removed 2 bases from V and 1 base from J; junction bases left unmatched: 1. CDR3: CASSLTSGVQETQYF. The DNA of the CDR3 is TGTGCCAGCAGTTTAACTAGCGGGGTCCAAGAGACCCAGTACTTC.

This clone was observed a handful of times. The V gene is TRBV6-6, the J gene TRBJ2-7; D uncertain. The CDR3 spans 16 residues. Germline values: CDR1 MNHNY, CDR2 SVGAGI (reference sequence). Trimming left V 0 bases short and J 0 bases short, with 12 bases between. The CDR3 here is CASSYSRRANSYEQYF. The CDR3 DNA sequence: TGTGCCAGCAGTTACTCGCGGCGAGCTAACTCCTACGAGCAGTACTTC.